This T cell receptor (beta chain) was recovered during a study of blood T cell repertoires in COVID-19 (dated by TCRdb to 2020 to 2022). In the study overall: Samples from collaborators originated in the United States, Italy and Spain and spanned both the acute and convalescent phases of COVID-19. A de-identified subject ID, COVID-19 status, age in years and sex were almost always included in the sample metadata. Where HLA class I and class II types were available, the types were taken from metadata supplied by the sample provider, not from assay-based typing. The repertoires were made available in a free public database intended to serve as a resource for research on the immune response to SARS-CoV-2. Samples came from the ongoing ImmuneRACE study (first 160 participants) plus 1,254 subjects from 6 global collaborators. The material from the prospective study consisted of cDNA or gDNA derived from T cells, B-cell-depleted T cells, or PBMCs. Deeply sampled blood TCRbeta repertoires from subjects exposed to, actively infected with, or recovered from COVID-19 were included in the dataset.

The collaborating institutions used their own protocols to collect whole blood in K2EDTA tubes. Collaborator samples were shipped for TCRbeta analysis as frozen whole blood, isolated PBMCs, or DNA extracted from either sample type. Points the paper makes about the study in general: Clinical and demographic metadata were provided uncurated, with the amount varying by source and participant.

The junction shows trimming of 4 bases on V and 7 bases on J, plus 20 bases between the germline ends. CDR1 and CDR2, per the germline V gene, are SGDLS and YYNGEE. The CDR3 numbers 16 residues from cysteine through phenylalanine. The CDR3 DNA has 48 bases and is translated from base 1. TCRbeta CDR3 regions were amplified from genomic DNA by means of the immunoSEQ Assay, a bias-controlled multiplex PCR. The published analysis was carried out like this. Nucleated cell counts per sample were estimated from amplification of reference gene primers within the assay. Sequence reads were collapsed and filtered to measure the absolute abundance of every unique TCRbeta CDR3 rearrangement. For each sample, productive Simpson clonality was calculated by taking the square root of Simpson's diversity index across productive rearrangements. TCRdb carries this immuneACCESS record with in-frame sequences only. Its versions omit some clonotypes, under half of them owing to an unresolved V gene in the studies checked, with the rest unexplained. V and J calls plus clone size are reproduced from that table; the DNA served to infer D and trimming. In this sample the table shows 35,000 to 45,000 clones, roughly 90% of which occur a single time. The ten largest make up 14% of the sample.

A remark on this clone: The antigen it binds to is not known. The input lacks base qualities; no much larger clone sits a single base away.

This TCR came from a human donor in a cohort sampled during active COVID-19. The chain is encoded by TRBV9 joined to TRBJ1-4, with TRBD1 tentatively as D gene (5 bases match). Sequencing input: peripheral blood. At the DNA level, the sequence is TGTGCCAGCAGCCCCCACGGGGGGAGGGGAGGTGAAAAACTGTTTTTT. This gives the protein CASSPHGGRGGEKLFF.